The 8 T cell receptor beta chains given below trace back to one sample, sequenced in a study of T cell changes during pregnancy in multiple sclerosis. Assay used: immunoSEQ multiplex PCR; TCRdb lists only in-frame clones, some missing. The table lists 75,000 to 80,000 clones, 90% to 95% of them singletons. Sequences were derived from peripheral blood, sampled in the second trimester of pregnancy. These receptor sequences come from a female donor in good health, enrolled as a control in a pregnancy study.

The V call is TRBV30, the J call TRBJ2-7; 12 positions agree with TRBD1. V was pared by 4 bases and J by 5 bases, with 6 bases of the junction left unmatched. This CDR3 region has 14 residues. The germline gives CDR1 GTSNPN, CDR2 SVGIG (reference sequence). As DNA, the CDR3 is TGTGCCTGGACCTTCGGGACAGGGGGCGACGAGCAGTACTTC. Residues: CAWTFGTGGDEQYF.

The chain carries TRBV11-3 and TRBJ2-7; TRBD2 matches at 7 bases. The junction had 1 base not matched to a gene; V was cut back by 3 bases and J by 2 bases. This CDR3 has 13 residues. Germline values: CDR1 SGHNT, CDR2 YENEEA. The CDR3 DNA follows: TGTGCCAGCAGCTTTCGGGGGGCCTACGAGCAGTACTTC. Its protein product is CASSFRGAYEQYF.

A single count supports this clone. This chain uses TRBV25-1 with TRBJ1-1, with 12 bases fitting TRBD1. CDR1 and CDR2 (germline): MGHDK, SYGVNS. The CDR3 is made up of 16 amino acids. V shed 3 bases, J shed 10 bases, and the junction held 12 bases outside the gene matches. The CDR3 nucleotides are TGTGCCAGCAGTGACCGGGACAGGGGGCCCTTTGGGTTAGCTTTCTTT. Translating it yields CASSDRDRGPFGLAFF.

This chain joins TRBV19 and TRBJ1-1; D is unresolved. The CDR3 length is 15 residues. Trimming shortened V by 1 base and J by 2 bases, and 11 bases separated the two germline ends. CDR1 is LNHDA, CDR2 SQIVND, per germline (reference sequence). The chain's CDR3 is CASSIGGRENTEAFF. The CDR3 nucleotides read TGTGCCAGTAGTATAGGAGGGCGGGAAAACACTGAAGCTTTCTTT.

In nucleotides, the CDR3 is TGTGCCAGCAGCTTAGCGCCCCCGGGCACTGAAGCTTTCTTT. Its protein product is CASSLAPPGTEAFF. The chain employs TRBV7-9 and TRBJ1-1; no clear D. In germline, CDR1 is SEHNR, CDR2 FQNEAQ (reference sequence). CDR3 length equals 14 residues. Trimming shortened V by 0 bases and J by 4 bases, and 9 bases separated the two germline ends.

The CDR3 loop reads CASSAPGGHETQYF. The CDR3, as DNA: TGTGCCAGCAGTGCCCCAGGGGGCCACGAGACCCAGTACTTC. The chain joins TRBV27 to TRBJ2-5; the match to TRBD1 covers 8 bases. Germline CDR1 MNHEY, CDR2 SMNVEV (reference sequence). The CDR3 covers 14 residues. The junction had 7 bases not matched to a gene; V was cut back by 5 bases and J by 5 bases.

J is TRBJ2-5 and V is TRBV10-3, with D maybe TRBD2 (5 bases). The DNA matches TRBJ2-7 better at its end, which makes the J call doubtful. The CDR3 consists of 12 residues. The germline V gene has CDR1 ENHRY and CDR2 SYGVKD. CDR3 coding DNA: TGTGCCATCCAAGCGGACTCCTACGAGCAGTACTTC. It encodes CAIQADSYEQYF.

The gene calls are TRBV2 and TRBJ1-4, with unresolved D. V lost 3 bases and J 8 bases, leaving 7 bases between the germline ends. This CDR3 contains 12 residues. Germline V CDR1 and CDR2: SNHLY, FYNNEI. The CDR3 DNA reads TGTGCCAGCAGTGAGGTAGAAGAAAAACTGTTTTTT. It is translated as CASSEVEEKLFF.